This T cell receptor beta chain was captured by sequencing in a study of CD8 T cells in Susac syndrome. The CDR3 has 14 residues. Germline CDR1 reads LNHDA; CDR2 reads SQIVND (reference sequence). J lost 9 bases, V lost 3 bases, and 8 bases had no gene match. RNA, at 0.5 to 1 ug, was reverse transcribed with random hexamers. Using its own MiXCR run on the immunoSEQ multiplex PCR reads, TCRdb lists one record per CDR3 protein. Of around 130,000 distinct CDR3 sequences listed, roughly 89% are singletons. CD8+ and CD4+ T cells taken from blood had their TCR beta sequenced. TEMRA cells were enriched by FACS, while CD8+ and CD4+ T cells were obtained through a negative isolation that was performed magnetically. To note about this clonotype: Its antigen is still unknown.

The study's findings and limits: As acknowledged by the study, its TCR sequencing and HLA analysis included a relatively small number of individuals.

J is TRBJ2-1 and V is TRBV19, with 7 positions matching TRBD2. Sequencing input: CD8+ T cells from PBMCs. The origin of this receptor is a human donor with multiple sclerosis. The CDR3 reads CASSIGGSGGEQFF. As DNA, the CDR3 is TGTGCCAGTAGTATCGGCGGGAGTGGAGGTGAGCAGTTCTTC. The whole variable domain, remainder taken from reference TRBV19 and TRBJ2-1, is DGGITQSPKYLFRKEGQNVTLSCEQNLNHDAMYWYRQDPGQGLRLIYYSQIVNDFQKGDIAEGYSVSREKKESFPLTVTSAQKNPTAFYLCASSIGGSGGEQFFGPGTRLTVL.